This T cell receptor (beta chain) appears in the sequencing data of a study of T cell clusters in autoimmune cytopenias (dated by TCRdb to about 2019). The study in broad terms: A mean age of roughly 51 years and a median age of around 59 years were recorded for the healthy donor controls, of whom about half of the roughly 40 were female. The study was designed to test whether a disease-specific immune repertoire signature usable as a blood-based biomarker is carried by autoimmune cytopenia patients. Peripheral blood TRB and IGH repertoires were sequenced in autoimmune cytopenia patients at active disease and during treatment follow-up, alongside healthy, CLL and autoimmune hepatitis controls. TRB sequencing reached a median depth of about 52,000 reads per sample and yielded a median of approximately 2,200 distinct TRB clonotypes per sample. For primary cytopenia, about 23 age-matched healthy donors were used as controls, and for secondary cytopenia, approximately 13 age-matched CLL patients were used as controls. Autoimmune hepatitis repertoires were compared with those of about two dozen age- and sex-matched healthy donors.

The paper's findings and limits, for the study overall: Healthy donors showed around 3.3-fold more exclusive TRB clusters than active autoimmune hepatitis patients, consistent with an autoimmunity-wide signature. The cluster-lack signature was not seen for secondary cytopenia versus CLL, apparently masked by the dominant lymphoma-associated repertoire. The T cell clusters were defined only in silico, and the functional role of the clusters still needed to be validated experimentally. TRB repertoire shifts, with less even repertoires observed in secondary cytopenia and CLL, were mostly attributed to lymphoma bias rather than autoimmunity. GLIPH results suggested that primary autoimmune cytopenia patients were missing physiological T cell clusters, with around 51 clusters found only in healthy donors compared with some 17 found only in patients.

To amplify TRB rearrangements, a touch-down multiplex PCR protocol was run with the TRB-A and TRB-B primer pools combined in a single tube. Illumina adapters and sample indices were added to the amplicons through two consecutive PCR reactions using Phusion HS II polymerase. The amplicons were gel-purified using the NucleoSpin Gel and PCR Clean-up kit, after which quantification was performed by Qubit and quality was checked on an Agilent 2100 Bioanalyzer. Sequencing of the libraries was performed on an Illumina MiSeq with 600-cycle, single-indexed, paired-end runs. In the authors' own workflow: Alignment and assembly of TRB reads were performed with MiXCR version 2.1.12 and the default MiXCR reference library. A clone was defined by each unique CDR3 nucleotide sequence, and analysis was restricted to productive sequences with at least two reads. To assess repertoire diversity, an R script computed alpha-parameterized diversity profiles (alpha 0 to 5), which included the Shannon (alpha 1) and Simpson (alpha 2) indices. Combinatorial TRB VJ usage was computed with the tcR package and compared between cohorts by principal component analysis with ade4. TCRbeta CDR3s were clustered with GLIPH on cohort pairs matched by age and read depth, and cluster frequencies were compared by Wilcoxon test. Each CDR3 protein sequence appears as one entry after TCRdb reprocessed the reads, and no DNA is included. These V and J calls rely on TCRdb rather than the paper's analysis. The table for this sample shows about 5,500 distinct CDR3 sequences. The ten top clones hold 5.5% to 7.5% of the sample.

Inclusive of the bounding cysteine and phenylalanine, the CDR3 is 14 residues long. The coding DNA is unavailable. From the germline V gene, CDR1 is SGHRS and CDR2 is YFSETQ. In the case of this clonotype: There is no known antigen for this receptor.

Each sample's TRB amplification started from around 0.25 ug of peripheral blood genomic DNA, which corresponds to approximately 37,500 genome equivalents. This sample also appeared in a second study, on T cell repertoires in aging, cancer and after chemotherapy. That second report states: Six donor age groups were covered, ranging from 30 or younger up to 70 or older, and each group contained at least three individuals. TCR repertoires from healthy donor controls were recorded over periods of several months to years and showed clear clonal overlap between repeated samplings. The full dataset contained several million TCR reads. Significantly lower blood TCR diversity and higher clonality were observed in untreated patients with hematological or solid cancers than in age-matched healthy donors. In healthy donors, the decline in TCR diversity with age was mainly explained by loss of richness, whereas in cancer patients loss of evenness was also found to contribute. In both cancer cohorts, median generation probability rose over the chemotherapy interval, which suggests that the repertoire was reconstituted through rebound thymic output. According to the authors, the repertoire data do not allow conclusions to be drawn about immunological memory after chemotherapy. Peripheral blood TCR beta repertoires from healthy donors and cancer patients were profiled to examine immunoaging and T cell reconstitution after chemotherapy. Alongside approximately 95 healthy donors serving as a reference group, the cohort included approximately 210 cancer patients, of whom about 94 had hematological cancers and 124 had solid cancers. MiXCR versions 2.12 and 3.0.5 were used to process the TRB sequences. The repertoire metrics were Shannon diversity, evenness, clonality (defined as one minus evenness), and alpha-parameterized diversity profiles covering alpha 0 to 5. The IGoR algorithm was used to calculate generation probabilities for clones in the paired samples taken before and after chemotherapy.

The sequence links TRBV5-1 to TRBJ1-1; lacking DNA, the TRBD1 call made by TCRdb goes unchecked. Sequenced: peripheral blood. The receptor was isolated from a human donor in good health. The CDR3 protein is CASTANPGLTEAFF.